This entry lists 29 T cell receptor beta chains sequenced from one sample in a study of cytomegalovirus exposure and HLA in healthy donors. PCR amplification relied on 60 Vbeta primers (plus 13 Jbeta primers). Using immunoSEQ multiplex PCR, the repertoire was profiled, and TCRdb retains in-frame clones only, with some absent. The sample consists of 150,000 or so clones, 76% of them appearing once. Sequenced material: PBMCs. The receptors were sampled from a male donor in good health and CMV-seronegative.

The chain employs TRBV11-2 and TRBJ1-3; TRBD1 aligns across 12 bases. The CDR3 contains 16 residues. The V gene's germline CDR1 is SGHAT and CDR2 FQNNGV. J lost 4 bases, V lost 5 bases, and 6 bases had no gene match. In nucleotides, the CDR3 is TGTGCCAGCAGCGTGGGACAGGGGGCAGGAGGAAACACCATATATTTT. Translated: CASSVGQGAGGNTIYF.

The V call is TRBV18, the J call TRBJ2-4; 7 nucleotides align to TRBD1. Trimming at V came to 3 bases and at J to 8 bases, leaving 4 bases not matched to a gene. This CDR3 has 13 amino acids. Germline CDR1 reads KGHSH; CDR2 reads LQKENI. CDR3 DNA: TGTGCCAGCTCACCTCGGGACAGAGACATTCAGTACTTC. Encoded protein: CASSPRDRDIQYF.

CDR3 protein: CASSYRRGQGNEQFF. The CDR3 nucleotides read TGTGCCAGCAGTTACCGGCGCGGCCAGGGTAATGAGCAGTTCTTC. The rearrangement uses TRBV6-5 and TRBJ2-1, with TRBD1 as a possible D gene (5 bases). V lost 2 bases and J lost 7, with 15 bases in between. The CDR3 covers 15 residues. Germline CDR1 MNHEY, CDR2 SVGAGI.

This chain connects TRBV10-3 to TRBJ2-3; no clear D. The CDR3 runs to 14 residues. V dropped 0 bases and J dropped 3 bases, with 7 bases sitting between them. Germline CDR1 and CDR2: ENHRY and SYGVKD. CDR3 residues: CAISESTRTDTQYF. CDR3 in DNA: TGTGCCATCAGTGAGTCGACAAGGACAGATACGCAGTATTTT.

This clone was observed a handful of times. The rearrangement uses TRBV6-6 and TRBJ1-1; D ambiguous. The V gene lost 5 bases and the J gene lost 1 base, with 8 bases spanning the gap. This CDR3 spans 13 amino acids. Per germline, CDR1 MNHNY and CDR2 SVGAGI (reference sequence). The CDR3 loop is CASSPRSNTEAFF. The CDR3 DNA is TGTGCCAGCAGTCCCCGTTCGAACACTGAAGCTTTCTTT.

The rearrangement links TRBV7-2 to TRBJ1-6; D gene ambiguous. This CDR3 spans 13 amino acids. Germline V gives CDR1 SGHTA, CDR2 FQGNSA. V was cut by 6 bases and J by 13 bases, with 16 bases left in between. The CDR3 coding sequence is TGTGCCAGCAGGAACGCGGGAGTGTCCCCCCTCCACTTT. This gives the protein CASRNAGVSPLHF.

The chain uses TRBV4-2 and TRBJ2-1; 7 positions agree with TRBD2. V shed 1 base and J 4 bases; nucleotides not matched to a gene: 1. The germline CDR1 and CDR2 sequences are LGHNA and YNFKEQ. The CDR3 has 14 amino acids. For the CDR3, the DNA is TGTGCCAGCAGCCAAGGGGGAGGGTACAATGAGCAGTTCTTC. This sequence encodes CASSQGGGYNEQFF.

This clone was observed a single time. The rearrangement links TRBV5-7 to TRBJ2-1, with 10 bases that match TRBD2. TRBV5-7 is placed among ORFs of uncertain function. V lost 7 bases and J lost 7; bases outside the gene matches: 11. This CDR3 is built from 15 residues. CDR3 loop: CASDGERGGGNEQFF. CDR3 bases: TGTGCCAGCGACGGGGAGCGGGGGGGCGGGAATGAGCAGTTCTTC.

This chain connects TRBV28 to TRBJ2-3; possible D gene TRBD1, 6 bases. The V and J ends lost 7 bases and 1 base respectively, with 15 bases between them. Germline CDR1 and CDR2: MDHEN and SYDVKM. The CDR3 is 15 residues long. CDR3 sequence reads: CASTARDTRTDTQYF. In DNA, the CDR3 is TGTGCCAGCACGGCCCGGGACACCCGCACAGATACGCAGTATTTT.

The chain couples TRBV7-2 to TRBJ1-4; D is perhaps TRBD1 (5 bases). CDR1 and CDR2 from the germline V gene are SGHTA and FQGNSA. V dropped 3 bases and J dropped 7 bases, with 9 bases sitting between them. The CDR3 sequence is 13 residues long. DNA of the CDR3: TGTGCCAGCAGCTTTCAGGGAATTGAAAAACTGTTTTTT. Encoded protein: CASSFQGIEKLFF.

This chain joins TRBV5-4 and TRBJ2-1, with TRBD2 identical over 14 bases. Germline V gene sequence: CDR1 SGHNT, CDR2 YYREEE (reference sequence). This CDR3 contains 17 residues. J lost 4 bases, V lost 3 bases, and 6 bases had no gene match. CDR3 in amino acids: CASSSPGLAGEYNEQFF. As DNA, the CDR3 is TGTGCCAGCAGCTCACCGGGACTAGCGGGAGAGTACAATGAGCAGTTCTTC.

This chain links TRBV5-4 with TRBJ2-7; 11 bases match TRBD2. The V and J ends lost 5 bases and 1 base, in that order; junction bases with no gene match: 2. Germline V gene lookup returns CDR1 SGHNT and CDR2 YYREEE (reference sequence). CDR3 length: 14 amino acids. CDR3 loop: CASSPSGGSYEQYF. The CDR3 bases are TGTGCCAGCAGTCCTAGCGGGGGGTCCTACGAGCAGTACTTC.

This clone showed up just once. The chain couples TRBV5-1 to TRBJ1-1; possible D gene TRBD1, 5 bases. The germline V gene encodes CDR1 SGHRS and CDR2 YFSETQ. The CDR3 is made up of 14 amino acids. V lost 2 bases and J lost 2, with 10 bases in between. DNA for the CDR3: TGCGCCAGCAGCTTCGGGGACTCTAACACTGAAGCTTTCTTT. This encodes CASSFGDSNTEAFF.

Comment on this clone: Different DNA sequences within this sample yield the same CDR3. V usage is TRBV2 and J usage is TRBJ2-1; D perhaps matches TRBD1 (8 bases). V was shortened by 2 bases and J by 3 bases, with 14 bases between the two germline ends. This CDR3 is 16 amino acids long. Germline V gives CDR1 SNHLY, CDR2 FYNNEI. The CDR3 region has the DNA TGTGCCAGCAGTGAATCACAGGGGGGGTACTACAATGAGCAGTTCTTC. Translating it yields CASSESQGGYYNEQFF.

The chain recombines TRBV5-1 with TRBJ2-1, with TRBD2 matching 9 bases. V shed 1 base and J 5 bases; nucleotides not matched to a gene: 13. Germline V CDR1 and CDR2: SGHRS, YFSETQ. This CDR3 comprises 18 residues. The CDR3 region has the DNA TGCGCCAGCAGCTTGAACTCGATTAGCGGGAGAGGCGACAATGAGCAGTTCTTC. This gives the protein CASSLNSISGRGDNEQFF.

The chain carries TRBV19 and TRBJ2-3; 7 nucleotides match TRBD2. V was clipped by 3 bases and J by 2 bases; unmatched bases: 5. The CDR3 runs to 15 residues. CDR1 and CDR2 from the germline V gene are LNHDA and SQIVND (reference sequence). CDR3 residues: CASSMRAGDTDTQYF. CDR3 nucleotides: TGTGCCAGTAGTATGAGGGCGGGGGACACAGATACGCAGTATTTT.

The table lists this clone with a few counts. J is TRBJ2-3 and V is TRBV5-1; 8 bases line up with TRBD2. In germline, CDR1 is SGHRS, CDR2 YFSETQ. The V gene end was trimmed by 5 bases and the J gene end by 0 bases; junction bases not matched to a gene: 11. This CDR3 has 17 residues. The CDR3 reads CASRSGREGTSTDTQYF. CDR3 DNA: TGCGCCAGCAGGAGCGGGAGAGAGGGTACTAGCACAGATACGCAGTATTTT.

The chain carries TRBV6-5 and TRBJ1-5, with TRBD1 matching over 8 bases. Germline V gene lookup returns CDR1 MNHEY and CDR2 SVGAGI. CDR3 size: 13 residues. V lost 9 bases to trimming and J lost 5 bases; unmatched junction nucleotides: 6. CDR3 nucleotide sequence: TGTGCCAGTGGGACAGGAGACGATCAGCCCCAGCATTTT. Translating gives CASGTGDDQPQHF.

This chain uses TRBV6-5 with TRBJ2-7, with D possibly being TRBD2 (6 bases). Germline V gives CDR1 MNHEY, CDR2 SVGAGI. V was clipped by 8 bases and J by 2 bases, with 16 bases between them. CDR3 length: 14 amino acids. This CDR3 is CASQSTAGPYEQYF. CDR3 bases: TGTGCCAGCCAAAGCACAGCGGGCCCCTACGAGCAGTACTTC.

For the CDR3, the DNA is TGTGCCAGCAAGGGGACTGGAAACACCATATATTTT. Its translation: CASKGTGNTIYF. The J gene is TRBJ1-3, the V gene TRBV6-5, with a tentative D call TRBD1 (5 bases). Germline V CDR1 and CDR2: MNHEY, SVGAGI. Trimming removed 7 bases at V and 2 bases at J, with 6 bases between. The CDR3 sequence is 12 residues long.

The chain links TRBV11-2 to TRBJ2-7, with TRBD1 as a possible D gene (6 bases). V lost 1 base, J lost 5 bases, and 12 bases lay in between. Germline CDR1 and CDR2: SGHAT and FQNNGV. The CDR3 is 14 amino acids. In DNA form, the CDR3 reads TGTGCCAGCAGCTTAGTTACAGGGTTCCACGAGCAGTACTTC. Amino acids: CASSLVTGFHEQYF.

The rearrangement joins TRBV5-4 to TRBJ2-3, with a possible D match to TRBD2 (5 bases). The germline V gene encodes CDR1 SGHNT and CDR2 YYREEE (reference sequence). This CDR3 is 16 amino acids long. V dropped 0 bases and J dropped 4 bases, with 15 bases sitting between them. CDR3 sequence: CASSLAGIARPDTQYF. The DNA of the CDR3 is TGTGCCAGCAGCTTGGCCGGAATAGCGAGGCCAGATACGCAGTATTTT.

The chain joins TRBV5-1 to TRBJ2-5; either TRBD1 or TRBD2 may supply D (5 bases each). The end of the DNA aligns better with TRBJ2-7, so the J call may be wrong. CDR3 size: 13 residues. Germline V gene sequence: CDR1 SGHRS, CDR2 YFSETQ. CDR3 in amino acids: CASSYGARDEQYF. CDR3 coding DNA: TGCGCCAGCAGCTATGGGGCGCGGGACGAGCAGTACTTC.

About this clone itself: The germline gene is not matched at one end of the junction; a read error may be the cause. This chain uses TRBV7-9 with TRBJ1-5; maybe TRBD1 (5 bases). CDR3 size: 14 residues. Germline V gene data show CDR1 as SEHNR and CDR2 as FQNEAQ (reference sequence). The CDR3 coding sequence is TGTTCCAGCACCTCGGGGGGGTCCAATCAGCCCCAGCATTTT. Amino acid sequence: CSSTSGGSNQPQHF.

This chain links TRBV13 with TRBJ2-1, with D tentatively TRBD2 (7 bases). The germline V gene has CDR1 PRHDT and CDR2 FYEKMQ (reference sequence). CDR3 length: 16 amino acids. Trimming left V 10 bases short and J 0 bases short, with 19 bases between. The CDR3 DNA reads as TGTGCCACTCTCTGGGGGGGCCAGAGCTCCTACAATGAGCAGTTCTTC. Residues: CATLWGGQSSYNEQFF.

The gene calls are TRBV18 and TRBJ2-7, with 7 positions matching TRBD2. Germline CDR1 is KGHSH and CDR2 is LQKENI. V was clipped by 3 bases and J by 1 base; unmatched bases: 3. The CDR3 is 14 amino acids. For the CDR3, the DNA is TGTGCCAGCTCACCCCCGGGACTATCCTACGAGCAGTACTTC. Translation: CASSPPGLSYEQYF.

This clone appeared once. V usage is TRBV19 and J usage is TRBJ1-2; 7 bases agree with TRBD1. CDR3 length: 16 residues. V lost 0 bases, J lost 4 bases, and 8 bases stayed unmatched. In germline, CDR1 is LNHDA, CDR2 SQIVND (reference sequence). DNA of the CDR3: TGTGCCAGTAGTATAGATCTGAGGGGGCTTGGCTATGGCTACACCTTC. Its translation: CASSIDLRGLGYGYTF. Complete variable domain (other parts from reference TRBV19 and TRBJ1-2): DGGITQSPKYLFRKEGQNVTLSCEQNLNHDAMYWYRQDPGQGLRLIYYSQIVNDFQKGDIAEGYSVSREKKESFPLTVTSAQKNPTAFYLCASSIDLRGLGYGYTFGSGTRLTVV.

The J gene is TRBJ1-6, the V gene TRBV5-1; D remains ambiguous. The CDR3 totals 14 residues. Germline V gene data show CDR1 as SGHRS and CDR2 as YFSETQ. Trimming took off 0 bases at V and 6 bases at J, with 7 bases between the two ends. The CDR3 coding sequence is TGCGCCAGCAGCTTGGACAGCACTAATTCACCCCTCCACTTT. Amino acids: CASSLDSTNSPLHF.

The chain joins TRBV28 to TRBJ2-7; tentative D call: TRBD2 (6 bases). V was pared by 6 bases and J by 3 bases, with 15 bases between. The CDR3 loop spans 14 amino acids. Germline V lookup: CDR1 MDHEN, CDR2 SYDVKM. CDR3: CASRRDSDRYEQYF. The CDR3 DNA is TGTGCCAGCAGGCGGGACTCAGACCGCTACGAGCAGTACTTC. Together with reference TRBV28 and TRBJ2-7, the CDR3 gives the full variable domain: DVKVTQSSRYLVKRTGEKVFLECVQDMDHENMFWYRQDPGLGLRLIYFSYDVKMKEKGDIPEGYSVSREKKERFSLILESASTNQTSMYLCASRRDSDRYEQYFGPGTRLTVT.